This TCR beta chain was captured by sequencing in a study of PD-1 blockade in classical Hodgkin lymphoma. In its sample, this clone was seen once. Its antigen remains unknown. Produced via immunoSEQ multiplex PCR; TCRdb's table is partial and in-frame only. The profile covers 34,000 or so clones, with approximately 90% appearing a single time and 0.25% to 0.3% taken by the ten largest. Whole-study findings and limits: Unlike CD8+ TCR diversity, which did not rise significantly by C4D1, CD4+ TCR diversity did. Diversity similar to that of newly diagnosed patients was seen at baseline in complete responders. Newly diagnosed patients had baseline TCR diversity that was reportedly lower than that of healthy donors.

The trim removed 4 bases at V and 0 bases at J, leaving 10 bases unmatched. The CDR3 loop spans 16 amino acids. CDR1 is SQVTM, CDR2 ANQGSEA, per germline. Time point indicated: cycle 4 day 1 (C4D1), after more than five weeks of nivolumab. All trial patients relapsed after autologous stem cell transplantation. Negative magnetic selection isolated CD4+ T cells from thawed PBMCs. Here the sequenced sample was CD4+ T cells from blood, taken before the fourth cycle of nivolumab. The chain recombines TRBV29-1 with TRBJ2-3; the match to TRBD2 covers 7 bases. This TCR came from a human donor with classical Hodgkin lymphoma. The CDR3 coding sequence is TGCAGCGTTGGTCAGGGAGGGAGGTGGAGCACAGATACGCAGTATTTT. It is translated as CSVGQGGRWSTDTQYF.